This record covers a single T cell receptor beta chain. This clonotype was seen at least ten times. The antigen it binds to is not known. No quality values exist for individual bases; no much larger clone is one base distant. From the cysteine up to the phenylalanine, the CDR3 has a length of 13 residues. Left in the record is the CDR3 DNA by itself, 39 bases read in frame from the first base. Reading the germline V gene (reference sequence) gives CDR1 DFQATT and CDR2 SNEGSKA. V is clipped by 0 bases and J by 8 bases, and the sequence between their germline boundaries is 13 bases long. This specimen comes from a study of molecular identifiers for immune sequencing clone quantification (dated by TCRdb to 2016 to 2019). Study-level background: In a replicate experiment, RNA from around 20,000 or 100,000 naive CD8 T cells was split into five aliquots, four of which were sequenced. This methods study benchmarked molecular-identifier clustering-based TCR repertoire sequencing (MIDCIRS) and TCR RNA copy counting, using CD8 T cells to do so.

Libraries of naive CD8 T cells were built from around 18,000 to 910,000 sorted cells, with 10%, 30% or 50% of the purified RNA used. Naive CD8 T cells were FACS-sorted as CD8+CD4-CCR7+CD45RA+ on a BD FACSAria II into RLT Plus buffer. Detection sensitivity was tested by spiking Jurkat RNA equal to ten or so TCR copies' worth into samples containing roughly 17,000-1,100,000 naive CD8 T cells. CD8 T cells were enriched with RosetteSep CD8+ T Cell Enrichment Cocktail and Ficoll-Paque, followed by ACK red cell lysis. What the study reported, not specific to this receptor: Modeling gave about 3 recovered TCR RNA copies per cell versus around 9.9 by digital PCR, implying approximately 32% capture efficiency. Spiked-in Jurkat TCR RNA equal to a single cell's worth was reported to be detectable even within 1,100,000 naive CD8 T cells. Naive libraries contained spiked-in Jurkat TCR RNA (around ten copies' worth), which is not part of the donor repertoire. In CMV-specific effector cells, clones with more than 20 RNA copies contained over 99% of molecules, whereas in naive cells such clones contained under 1% of molecules. When barcode sub-clustering was not used, chimeric consensus sequences inflated TCR diversity, with chimeras reaching as high as 47%. Highly expanded clone sizes could be underestimated if identical TCR molecules share a barcode.

Libraries were built with PCR. These reads were obtained on an Illumina HiSeq 4000. Bulk TCR libraries were made following a previously described method, with the TCR primers given in Table S5. The Qiagen AllPrep DNA/RNA kit was used to purify total RNA. Before any analysis, reads coming from multiple sequencing runs of the same library were combined into one pool. The authors processed their data as follows. Reads were retained only if the reads had an exact TCR constant sequence, and the retained reads were trimmed to 150 nt and grouped according to their 12-nt molecular barcodes. Reads inside each barcode group were sub-clustered using a 15% Levenshtein threshold, and a quality-weighted consensus sequence was constructed for each RNA molecule. Non-functional sequences were discarded, and so were lower-count sequences lying one edit away from another sequence. Barcode sub-clusters with fewer than 20% of the maximum read count were removed, based on fitting two negative binomial distributions. TCRdb handled the public reads itself, with Q25 trimming in fastp and clone calling in MiXCR, and kept productive beta chains. Identical CDR3 protein sequences are pooled into one entry, listed with their most common genes and DNA. The V and J calls reflect TCRdb's pipeline rather than the authors' work. The sample data list about half a million distinct CDR3 sequences, and 20% to 25% of these were observed just once. Jointly, the top ten make up around 0.84% of the sample.

The receptor was derived from a human donor in good health. Some libraries in this study had Jurkat cell RNA spiked in. Sequenced: naive CD8+ T cells from blood, with Jurkat cell RNA spiked in. Interpreted using the paper, the cell subset or site label stands for: FACS-sorted CD8+CD4-CCR7+CD45RA+ naive T cells. The rearranged chain carries TRBV20-1 and TRBJ1-1; the D gene is perhaps TRBD1, from 6 matching bases. This receptor carries the CDR3 CSAREIGQLEAFF. The DNA sequence is given as TGCAGTGCTAGAGAAATCGGACAGCTCGAAGCTTTCTTT.